The sequence of this T cell receptor beta chain was determined in a study of T cell changes during pregnancy in multiple sclerosis. CDR3 size: 13 residues. Trimming shortened V by 0 bases and J by 4 bases, and 5 bases separated the two germline ends. Germline values: CDR1 LGHNA, CDR2 YSLEER. Sequencing was performed with immunoSEQ multiplex PCR; in TCRdb, only in-frame clones are kept and a portion is missing. The table has 53,000 or so clones, roughly 94% seen once. The chain combines TRBV4-3 with TRBJ2-3, with unresolved D. This TCR derives from a female donor with multiple sclerosis, enrolled in a pregnancy study. The sequenced sample was CD4+ T cells from peripheral blood mononuclear cells, obtained in the second trimester of pregnancy. This chain's CDR3 is CASSQDLADTQYF. The CDR3 DNA is TGCGCCAGCAGCCAAGATCTAGCAGATACGCAGTATTTT.